This TCR beta chain was identified in a study of T cells after posttransplantation cyclophosphamide. Broader study findings: After PTCy, TRB diversity resembled that of CNI/methotrexate controls. TRB overlap between skin or GI tissue T cells and blood was limited. Later blood repertoires were often dominated by clones from the donor CD8+ memory compartment.

Produced via immunoSEQ multiplex PCR; TCRdb's table is partial and in-frame only. The sample lists fewer than 15,000 clones; roughly 2% were seen once. In the case of this clone: Its antigen is undetermined.

A marrow graft followed busulfan-fludarabine conditioning, with cyclophosphamide on days +3 and +4. This CDR3 comprises 11 residues. Deletions cut 7 bases from V and 7 bases from J, with 10 bases between. The germline V gene has CDR1 SNHLY and CDR2 FYNNEI. The source of this sequence is a male patient aged 30 to 40 who received an allogeneic stem cell transplant from a related donor, was CMV-positive, and had no GVHD. Some of the T cells might come from the graft donor. The chain employs TRBV2 and TRBJ1-2; D is undetermined. The sequenced sample was PBMCs, obtained after allogeneic stem cell transplant with posttransplant cyclophosphamide. As DNA, the CDR3 is TGTGCCAGCACTGGGGAGGGTGGCTACACCTTC. Protein sequence: CASTGEGGYTF.